This TCR beta chain emerged from a study of graft-versus-host responses after intestinal transplantation. Study-level information: Once they had received anti-thymocyte globulin induction, all recipients took tacrolimus and steroids for approximately three years. Study-wide points: Graft-donor T cell macrochimerism in patients accompanied high graft-versus-host to host-versus-graft clonal ratios in allografts. The authors found GvH clones in recipient marrow, some appearing first in ileum or blood. Circulating GvH clones peaking coincided with falling HvG clones soon after transplant.

The CDR3 extends over 13 amino acids. Germline V gives CDR1 SGHTA, CDR2 FQGNSA. The V gene lost 2 bases and the J gene lost 0 bases, with 2 bases spanning the gap. Clones were sequenced by immunoSEQ multiplex PCR, and TCRdb holds only the in-frame ones, with some missing. The sample has fewer than 130,000 clones; about 93% are singletons. For this clone: Its target is not known. In the same sample, other DNA sequences code for this CDR3.

This clonotype originated in a human donor who received an intestinal transplant. Here the sequenced sample was unstimulated CD8+ T cells sorted from spleen or lymph node cells, taken before intestinal transplant. The chain is built from TRBV7-2 and TRBJ1-5; no clear D gene. As DNA, the CDR3 is TGTGCCAGCAGCTTAAATAGCAATCAGCCCCAGCATTTT. Protein: CASSLNSNQPQHF.